This entry lists 19 T cell receptor beta chains sequenced from one sample in a study of T cell responses to AZD1222 COVID-19 vaccine. Generated by immunoSEQ multiplex PCR, the TCRdb table keeps only in-frame clones and is missing some. The sample lists around 160,000 clones, 75% to 85% occurring once. The starting material was peripheral blood, obtained on day 0 of MenACWY control vaccination. The receptors originated from an adult in good health.

This clone was recorded only once. J is TRBJ1-4 and V is TRBV18, with 9 positions matching TRBD1. The CDR3 spans 16 residues. Germline V gives CDR1 KGHSH, CDR2 LQKENI. The V gene end was trimmed by 0 bases and the J gene end by 7 bases; junction bases not matched to a gene: 6. CDR3 sequence: CASSPPGQGSSEKLFF. Written as DNA, the CDR3 is TGTGCCAGCTCACCACCGGGACAGGGATCTTCTGAAAAACTGTTTTTT.

The chain carries TRBV28 and TRBJ2-7; D possibly corresponds to TRBD2 (6 bases). The CDR3 consists of 16 residues. The V and J ends lost 6 bases and 0 bases respectively, with 18 bases between them. The germline V gene encodes CDR1 MDHEN and CDR2 SYDVKM. The CDR3 reads CASRPPGRGSSYEQYV. CDR3 sequence (DNA): TGTGCCAGCAGACCTCCCGGACGGGGGAGCTCCTACGAGCAGTACGTC.

This chain links TRBV18 with TRBJ1-5; D is unclear. The V gene's germline CDR1 is KGHSH and CDR2 LQKENI. V was pared by 2 bases and J by 0 bases, with 8 bases between. CDR3 length: 15 amino acids. For the CDR3, the DNA is TGTGCCAGCTCACCAGTTACAAATAGCAATCAGCCCCAGCATTTT. Protein: CASSPVTNSNQPQHF.

CDR3 DNA: TGTGCCAGCTGGAGTCCCAGGCAGGGGGCCACTGAAGCTTTCTTT. Protein sequence: CASWSPRQGATEAFF. The rearrangement joins TRBV6-5 to TRBJ1-1; 8 positions agree with TRBD1. V gave up 8 bases and J gave up 4 bases; unmatched junction bases: 12. Germline CDR1 reads MNHEY; CDR2 reads SVGAGI. This CDR3 is 15 amino acids long.

This sequence joins TRBV19 and TRBJ1-2; 8 bases map to TRBD1. This CDR3 region has 17 residues. Germline loops: CDR1 LNHDA, CDR2 SQIVND (reference sequence). V dropped 5 bases and J dropped 7; count of bases not matched to a gene: 18. CDR3 nucleotides: TGTGCCAGTAGTTCTGCGGCAGGGGGCGCGGTATTTGGTGGCTACACCTTC. It yields the protein CASSSAAGGAVFGGYTF.

There are many counts of this clone. V is TRBV2 and J is TRBJ1-2, with D tentatively TRBD1 (5 bases). Between the trimmed V and J ends, which lost 6 bases and 8 bases, there was a span of 19 bases. CDR3 size: 14 residues. CDR1 and CDR2 (germline): SNHLY, FYNNEI. Here the CDR3 DNA reads TGTGCCAGCAGGGGACTTAAGGGCGTATCAGGCTACACCTTC. It encodes CASRGLKGVSGYTF.

The chain carries TRBV18 and TRBJ2-2; TRBD1 matches at 7 bases. The CDR3 contains 16 residues. The germline CDR1 and CDR2 sequences are KGHSH and LQKENI. J was trimmed by 2 bases and V by 1 base; bases with no gene match: 4. In DNA, the CDR3 is TGTGCCAGCTCACCACTCGGACAGGTTAACACCGGGGAGCTGTTTTTT. Amino acid sequence: CASSPLGQVNTGELFF.

The J gene is TRBJ2-2, the V gene TRBV19; D might be TRBD2 (6 bases). CDR1 is LNHDA and CDR2 is SQIVND in the germline V gene (reference sequence). V was cut by 3 bases and J by 6 bases, with 11 bases left in between. The CDR3 runs 14 residues. The CDR3 sequence is CASSMVGGSGELFF. The CDR3 nucleotides are TGTGCCAGTAGTATGGTCGGGGGATCCGGGGAGCTGTTTTTT.

The chain joins TRBV27 to TRBJ1-6; 9 bases align to TRBD1. Trimming cost V 6 bases and J 7 bases; bases outside gene matches: 4. The germline CDR1 and CDR2 sequences are MNHEY and SMNVEV (reference sequence). The CDR3 is 14 residues long. DNA of the CDR3: TGTGCCAGCAGCGGAGACAGGGGGAATTCACCCCTCCACTTT. Translated, it gives CASSGDRGNSPLHF.

This rearrangement joins TRBV15 to TRBJ2-1; TRBD2 might be the D (5 bases). This CDR3 has 14 residues. V dropped 0 bases and J dropped 10 bases, with 13 bases sitting between them. CDR1 is LNHNV and CDR2 is YYDKDF in the germline V gene (reference sequence). CDR3 amino acids: CATSRETGKREQFF. The DNA of the CDR3 is TGTGCCACCAGCAGAGAAACCGGCAAGCGGGAGCAGTTCTTC. Based on the CDR3 plus reference TRBV15 and TRBJ2-1, the full variable domain is DAMVIQNPRYQVTQFGKPVTLSCSQTLNHNVMYWYQQKSSQAPKLLFHYYDKDFNNEADTPDNFQSRRPNTSFCFLDIRSPGLGDTAMYLCATSRETGKREQFFGPGTRLTVL.

This clone was seen once. V gene TRBV27 combines with J gene TRBJ1-5; 7 nucleotides align to TRBD1. The V segment lost 6 bases and the J segment 0 bases; nucleotides outside the gene matches: 17. Germline V gene data show CDR1 as MNHEY and CDR2 as SMNVEV (reference sequence). The CDR3 has 19 residues. CDR3: CASSPIKGQRLSSNQPQHF. In DNA, the CDR3 is TGTGCCAGCAGCCCAATTAAGGGACAGCGGTTAAGTAGCAATCAGCCCCAGCATTTT.

The V and J genes are TRBV7-2 and TRBJ1-5; 9 nucleotides align to TRBD1. The CDR3 has 15 amino acids. CDR1 and CDR2 from the germline V gene are SGHTA and FQGNSA. Trimming removed 5 bases from V and 4 bases from J; junction bases left unmatched: 6. The CDR3 is CASSRTGQGNQPQHF. DNA of the CDR3: TGTGCCAGCAGCCGTACGGGACAGGGTAATCAGCCCCAGCATTTT.

The chain joins TRBV28 to TRBJ1-4; TRBD1 aligns across 9 bases. The V segment lost 6 bases and the J segment 7 bases; nucleotides outside the gene matches: 9. Looked up from germline, CDR1 is MDHEN and CDR2 is SYDVKM. This CDR3 contains 15 residues. CDR3 residues: CASSSLTGGGEKLFF. The CDR3 region has the DNA TGTGCCAGCAGCTCTTTGACAGGGGGGGGTGAAAAACTGTTTTTT. The full variable domain, its missing parts supplied by reference TRBV28 and TRBJ1-4, is DVKVTQSSRYLVKRTGEKVFLECVQDMDHENMFWYRQDPGLGLRLIYFSYDVKMKEKGDIPEGYSVSREKKERFSLILESASTNQTSMYLCASSSLTGGGEKLFFGSGTQLSVL.

The genes are TRBV4-1 and TRBJ2-3, with 7 bases aligning to TRBD2. V lost 1 base and J lost 4; bases outside the gene matches: 11. Germline lookup yields CDR1 MGHRA and CDR2 YSYEKL. This CDR3 is built from 17 residues. The CDR3 region has the DNA TGCGCCAGCAGCCAAGTACGGTCCCGGGGAGGGCCAGATACGCAGTATTTT. Its protein product is CASSQVRSRGGPDTQYF.

This clone appeared a single time. The chain joins TRBV2 to TRBJ2-3; 7 nucleotides line up with TRBD2. From germline, CDR1 is SNHLY and CDR2 FYNNEI. The CDR3 is made up of 15 amino acids. With V trimmed by 1 base and J by 1 base, 2 bases remained unmatched. The DNA of the CDR3 is TGTGCCAGCAGTGAAGTGCTAGCGGGCACAGATACGCAGTATTTT. This encodes CASSEVLAGTDTQYF.

The rearrangement links TRBV12-3 or TRBV12-4 to TRBJ2-5; D not certain. Trimming left V 6 bases short and J 1 base short, with 3 bases between. The CDR3 is 11 amino acids. The CDR3: CASSAQETQYF. The CDR3 region has the DNA TGTGCCAGCAGCGCCCAAGAGACCCAGTACTTC.

J is TRBJ2-2 and V is TRBV9; 7 nucleotides agree with TRBD1. CDR1 is SGDLS and CDR2 is YYNGEE in the germline V gene. The CDR3 loop spans 15 amino acids. V was pared by 3 bases and J by 4 bases, with 6 bases of the junction left unmatched. The CDR3, as DNA: TGTGCCAGCAGCGAGAGGGGGCTGAGCACCGGGGAGCTGTTTTTT. It is translated as CASSERGLSTGELFF.

The V call is TRBV28, the J call TRBJ2-1; 9 positions agree with TRBD2. V lost 6 bases to trimming and J lost 7 bases; unmatched junction nucleotides: 10. Per germline, CDR1 MDHEN and CDR2 SYDVKM. CDR3 length equals 15 residues. The CDR3 DNA is TGTGCCAGCAGCCACGGGCGGGGGGGCAAAAATGAGCAGTTCTTC. This translates into CASSHGRGGKNEQFF.

The genes are TRBV5-6 and TRBJ1-1, with D possibly TRBD1 on 6 matching bases. Trimming removed 0 bases from V and 1 base from J, with 7 bases in between. Germline V gives CDR1 SGHDT, CDR2 YYEEEE. CDR3 length equals 14 residues. CDR3 protein: CASSLGTENTEAFF. The CDR3 region has the DNA TGTGCCAGCAGCTTGGGGACAGAGAACACTGAAGCTTTCTTT.